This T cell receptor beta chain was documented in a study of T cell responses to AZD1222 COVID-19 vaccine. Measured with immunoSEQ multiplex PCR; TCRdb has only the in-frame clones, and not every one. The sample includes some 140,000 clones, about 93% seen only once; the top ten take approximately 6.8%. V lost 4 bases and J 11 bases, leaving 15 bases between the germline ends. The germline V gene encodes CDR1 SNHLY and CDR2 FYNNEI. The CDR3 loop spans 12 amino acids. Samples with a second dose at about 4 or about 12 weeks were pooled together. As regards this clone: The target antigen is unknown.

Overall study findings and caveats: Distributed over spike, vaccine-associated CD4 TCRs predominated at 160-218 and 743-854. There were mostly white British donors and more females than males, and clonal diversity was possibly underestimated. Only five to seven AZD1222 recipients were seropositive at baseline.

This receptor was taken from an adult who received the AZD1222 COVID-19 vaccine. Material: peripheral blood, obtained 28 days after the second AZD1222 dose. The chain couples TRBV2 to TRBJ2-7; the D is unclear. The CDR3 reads CASSVLSEEKYF. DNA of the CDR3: TGTGCCAGCAGTGTATTAAGTGAGGAGAAGTACTTC. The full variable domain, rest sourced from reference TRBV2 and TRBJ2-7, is EPEVTQTPSHQVTQMGQEVILRCVPISNHLYFYWYRQILGQKVEFLVSFYNNEISEKSEIFDDQFSVERPDGSNFTLKIRSTKLEDSAMYFCASSVLSEEKYFGPGTRLTVT.